These T cell receptor beta chains were read from a single sample in a study of spatial heterogeneity in lung cancer. Using its own MiXCR run on the 5' RACE reads, TCRdb lists one record per CDR3 protein. The repertoire holds some 39,000 distinct CDR3 sequences, with 6.5% to 8% as singletons. Sequences were derived from PBMCs, sampled at surgery. These receptor sequences come from a female donor with early-stage non-small cell lung cancer. CDR3s include the opening cysteine and the closing phenylalanine or tryptophan. Each record gives: CDR3 DNA, CDR3 protein, D gene, V gene, clone size, J gene. The D gene is left open where the match is weak. Size is stated for part of the rows, as once, few or many counts, or as a class when the clone is expanded.

DNA: TGTGCCTGGAGTAAGGGGATCCACGAGCAGTACTTC; CDR3: CAWSKGIHEQYF; D: .; V: TRBV30; size: .; J: TRBJ2-7
DNA: TGTGCCAGCAGTAACGCCGGGACAGGCACAGATACGCAGTATTTT; CDR3: CASSNAGTGTDTQYF; D: TRBD1; V: TRBV28; size: many; J: TRBJ2-3
DNA: TGTGCCAGCGGGGGGGCAGGGGACGAGCAGTACTTC; CDR3: CASGGAGDEQYF; D: .; V: TRBV2; size: many; J: TRBJ2-7
DNA: TGTGCCAGCAGCTCCGGACAGGACCGCACTGAAGCTTTCTTT; CDR3: CASSSGQDRTEAFF; D: TRBD1; V: TRBV5-4; size: many; J: TRBJ1-1
DNA: TGTGCCAGCAGCCTCCCCACCCGGGGGGCTGAAGCTTTCTTT; CDR3: CASSLPTRGAEAFF; D: .; V: TRBV3-1; size: few; J: TRBJ1-1
DNA: TGTGCCAGCAGTTACCAGGGGGCGCATTACGAGCAGTACTTC; CDR3: CASSYQGAHYEQYF; D: TRBD1; V: TRBV6-6; size: many; J: TRBJ2-7
DNA: TGCAGCGGCATCTTAGAGACCCAGTACTTC; CDR3: CSGILETQYF; D: .; V: TRBV29-1; size: few; J: TRBJ2-5
DNA: TGCAGTGCTAAAGGCGGGGCCCTATACGAGCAGTACTTC; CDR3: CSAKGGALYEQYF; D: .; V: TRBV20-1; size: many; J: TRBJ2-7
DNA: TGTGCCAGCAGCTGGTTAGGGTTATCAGATACGCAGTATTTT; CDR3: CASSWLGLSDTQYF; D: .; V: TRBV7-8; size: many; J: TRBJ2-3
DNA: TGTGCCAGCAGATCGGAGGACAAGGAGACCCAGTACTTC; CDR3: CASRSEDKETQYF; D: .; V: TRBV6-2/TRBV6-3; size: .; J: TRBJ2-5
DNA: TGTGCCAGCAGTTTTATCCGATCCGGGGAGCTGTTTTTT; CDR3: CASSFIRSGELFF; D: .; V: TRBV27; size: .; J: TRBJ2-2
DNA: TGTGCCAGTTTTTCGTCGGGCTCCTATAATTCACCCCTCCACTTT; CDR3: CASFSSGSYNSPLHF; D: .; V: TRBV6-1; size: .; J: TRBJ1-6
DNA: TGTGCCAGCAGACCTGGCGGGGCAGGGCAAAACATTCAGTACTTC; CDR3: CASRPGGAGQNIQYF; D: .; V: TRBV7-9; size: many; J: TRBJ2-4
DNA: TGTGCCACCGGACCTAGCCCCACCGGGGAGCTGTTTTTT; CDR3: CATGPSPTGELFF; D: .; V: TRBV24-1; size: many; J: TRBJ2-2
DNA: TGTGCCAGCAGCCGACAGGCGAATCAGCCCCAGCATTTT; CDR3: CASSRQANQPQHF; D: .; V: TRBV7-2; size: .; J: TRBJ1-5
DNA: TGTGCCAGCAGCTTGTCGAAATTCAGCTTTTCACCCCTCCACTTT; CDR3: CASSLSKFSFSPLHF; D: .; V: TRBV5-8; size: .; J: TRBJ1-6
DNA: TGCGCCAGCAGCCAAGATTTCCTAGCGGGGGTTGACAATGAGCAGTTCTTC; CDR3: CASSQDFLAGVDNEQFF; D: TRBD2; V: TRBV4-3; size: many; J: TRBJ2-1
DNA: TGTGCCAGCAGTTACAGGGCAGGGACCAATCAGCCCCAGCATTTT; CDR3: CASSYRAGTNQPQHF; D: .; V: TRBV6-2/TRBV6-3; size: .; J: TRBJ1-5
DNA: TGTGCCAGCAGCTTAGGGGCGGTCCAAGAGACCCAGTACTTC; CDR3: CASSLGAVQETQYF; D: .; V: TRBV7-2; size: many; J: TRBJ2-5
DNA: TGTGCCAGCAGTGAATTGGGCAGAGTGAACACTGAAGCTTTCTTT; CDR3: CASSELGRVNTEAFF; D: .; V: TRBV2; size: few; J: TRBJ1-1
DNA: TGTGCCAGCAGCTTAGCGACCGGACAGGGGCCCTCAGATACGCAGTATTTT; CDR3: CASSLATGQGPSDTQYF; D: TRBD1; V: TRBV7-8; size: many; J: TRBJ2-3
DNA: TGTGCCAGCAGCTTCTTGGGGCTCACAGGGGGCGGGGAGCTGTTTTTT; CDR3: CASSFLGLTGGGELFF; D: TRBD1; V: TRBV12-3/TRBV12-4; size: .; J: TRBJ2-2
DNA: TGCGCCAGCAGGAGGGACTACTTTTCAGATACGCAGTATTTT; CDR3: CASRRDYFSDTQYF; D: TRBD2; V: TRBV4-3; size: few; J: TRBJ2-3
DNA: TGTGCCAGCAGCTCCCAAAGGAACACTGAAGCTTTCTTT; CDR3: CASSSQRNTEAFF; D: .; V: TRBV7-3; size: few; J: TRBJ1-1
DNA: TGTGCCAGCAGCCAAGGGGGAAGCGAAAAACTGTTTTTT; CDR3: CASSQGGSEKLFF; D: .; V: TRBV4-2; size: many; J: TRBJ1-4
DNA: TGTGCCAGCAGCCCCAGATCCCTCAATGAGCAGTTCTTC; CDR3: CASSPRSLNEQFF; D: .; V: TRBV9; size: many; J: TRBJ2-1
DNA: TGTGCCAGCACAAACTGGGACAGGGCAGACTATGGCTACACCTTC; CDR3: CASTNWDRADYGYTF; D: TRBD1; V: TRBV27; size: many; J: TRBJ1-2
DNA: TGCAGTGCTAGAATCCGGACAGGGGCTAACACTGAAGCTTTCTTT; CDR3: CSARIRTGANTEAFF; D: TRBD1; V: TRBV20-1; size: many; J: TRBJ1-1
DNA: TGCAGTTTTCGACCGAGCATGAACACTGAAGCTTCCTTT; CDR3: CSFRPSMNTEASF; D: .; V: TRBV29-1; size: .; J: TRBJ1-1
DNA: TGTGCCAGCAGCTCCAACAGACTGGAGCTGTTTTTT; CDR3: CASSSNRLELFF; D: .; V: TRBV7-2; size: few; J: TRBJ2-2
DNA: TGTGCCAGCAGTCTGACAGGGAATAGCAATCAGCCCCAGCATTTT; CDR3: CASSLTGNSNQPQHF; D: TRBD1; V: TRBV12-3/TRBV12-4; size: .; J: TRBJ1-5
DNA: TGCAGTGCTAGGACTCATCTAATGGGAGAGCAGTACTTC; CDR3: CSARTHLMGEQYF; D: .; V: TRBV20-1; size: many; J: TRBJ2-7
DNA: TGTGCCAGCAGCTTAGTACCGGGCGGGGGATACGAGCAGTACTTC; CDR3: CASSLVPGGGYEQYF; D: TRBD2; V: TRBV7-2; size: few; J: TRBJ2-7
DNA: TGTGCCATCAGGGCGGCGTCGGGTGGAGAGACCCAGTACTTC; CDR3: CAIRAASGGETQYF; D: .; V: TRBV10-3; size: many; J: TRBJ2-5
DNA: TGTGCCAGCAGTGGGGGAGCGAGCTCCTACAATGAGCAGTTCTTC; CDR3: CASSGGASSYNEQFF; D: .; V: TRBV25-1; size: few; J: TRBJ2-1